These 3 T cell receptor beta chains came from one sample sequenced in a study of T cells in Graves' hyperthyroidism and ophthalmopathy. Amplification of TCR beta CDR3 regions used RNA as the template. RT-PCR in the first round (using the HTBI primer set) targeted the TCR CDR3. TCRdb independently ran MiXCR on the multiplex PCR reads; one entry per CDR3 protein. Here the sample spans 370,000 or so distinct CDR3 sequences, roughly 14% being singletons. The sample comprised blood. Receptor source: a man aged 30-40 years with Graves' hyperthyroidism that later progressed to Graves' ophthalmopathy.

The genes are TRBV10-3 and TRBJ2-1; TRBD1 or TRBD2 may be the D gene (6 bases each). CDR1 ENHRY and CDR2 SYGVKD come from the germline V gene. This CDR3 has 16 amino acids. V gave up 6 bases and J gave up 9 bases, with 24 bases separating them. The CDR3 here is CAISQTRLVSRGEQFF. The CDR3 nucleotides are TGTGCCATCAGCCAAACTCGACTAGTCTCCAGGGGTGAGCAGTTCTTC.

This clonotype came up a few times. The V and J genes are TRBV18 and TRBJ2-2; D uncertain. Between the trimmed V and J ends, which lost 8 bases and 0 bases, there was a span of 7 bases. The CDR3 totals 13 residues. Per the germline V gene, CDR1 is KGHSH and CDR2 is LQKENI. DNA of the CDR3: TGTGCCAGCCCGCGACCGAACACCGGGGAGCTGTTTTTT. Amino acids: CASPRPNTGELFF.

On this clonotype: A much more abundant neighbour one base away suggests this may be a read error. The rearrangement links TRBV3-1 to TRBJ1-2; D uncertain. The V and J ends lost 3 bases and 4 bases respectively, with 9 bases between them. The CDR3 sequence is 13 residues long. In germline, CDR1 is LGHDT, CDR2 YNNKEL (reference sequence). CDR3 in amino acids: CASSQTSSYGYTF. In nucleotides, the CDR3 is TGTGCCAGCAGCCAGACGTCGAGCTATGGCTACACCTTC. Based on the CDR3 plus reference TRBV3-1 and TRBJ1-2, the full variable domain is DTAVSQTPKYLVTQMGNDKSIKCEQNLGHDTMYWYKQDSKKFLKIMFSYNNKELIINETVPNRFSPKSPDKAHLNLHINSLELGDSAVYFCASSQTSSYGYTFGSGTRLTVV.